This paragraph covers one T cell receptor (beta chain) sequence. The target antigen is unknown. The CDR3 has 15 residues. V was pared by 0 bases and J by 4 bases, with 14 bases between. Germline V CDR1 and CDR2: SGHRS, YFSETQ. The beta constant-region primer was an equimolar mix of two oligonucleotides covering TRBC1 and TRBC2. Nested alpha and beta constant-region primers with the SP2 primer drove four PCR rounds on ligated cDNA. TCRdb itself ran the UMI-ligation and nested PCR reads through MiXCR, one entry per CDR3 protein. The table includes 120,000 to 150,000 distinct CDR3 sequences, 20% to 25% detected once. The entry originates in a study of naive and memory T cell subsets. Study-wide findings and caveats: A few larger clonotypes appeared in naive repertoires, especially CD8, possibly memory cells re-expressing CD45RA. In CD4 and CD8 cells, diversity dropped from naive through EMRA.

This receptor was identified in a human donor in good health. The chain is built from TRBV5-1 and TRBJ2-7; D perhaps matches TRBD1 (6 bases). Sample: naive CD4+ T cells from blood. The CDR3 DNA follows: TGCGCCAGCAGCTTGGTACCCCGGGACATTTACGAGCAGTACTTC. This gives the protein CASSLVPRDIYEQYF.